This entry lists 12 T cell receptor beta chains sequenced from one sample in a study of T cell repertoires in cytomegalovirus infection. TCRdb redid the calling of the reads with MiXCR, one entry per CDR3 protein. The sample includes about 180,000 distinct CDR3 sequences, around 15% seen only once; the top ten take 27%. Input material: PBMCs. The source is a human donor in good health (CMV status not recorded). Some clones in this sample may be carry-over from other donors' samples.

This clonotype was counted only a few times. The chain has TRBV12-3 or TRBV12-4 and TRBJ1-1; D possibly corresponds to TRBD1 (6 bases). With 5 bases removed from V and 10 bases from J, the gap between germline ends came to 17 bases. The CDR3 covers 13 residues. CDR3 nucleotide sequence: TGTGCCAGCAGTCGCTCCACAGGGAAGGGAGCTTTCTTT. It specifies CASSRSTGKGAFF.

The rearrangement joins TRBV23-1 to TRBJ2-7; D not certain. TRBV23-1 is an open reading frame whose function is uncertain. V lost 0 bases and J 5 bases, leaving 14 bases between the germline ends. This CDR3 contains 15 residues. The CDR3 sequence: CASSQSGHYWDEQYF. The DNA for the CDR3 is TGCGCCAGCAGTCAATCCGGCCATTACTGGGACGAGCAGTACTTC.

This clonotype appeared many times. This rearrangement joins TRBV12-3 or TRBV12-4 to TRBJ2-3, with D unresolved. CDR3 size: 11 residues. V was cut by 6 bases and J by 3 bases, with 4 bases left in between. For the CDR3, the DNA is TGTGCCAGCAGAGAGACAGATACGCAGTATTTT. As protein: CASRETDTQYF.

This clonotype was counted between two and nine times. The chain carries TRBV25-1 and TRBJ2-3; TRBD1 agrees at 7 bases. The germline V gene has CDR1 MGHDK and CDR2 SYGVNS. The junction had 11 bases not matched to a gene; V was cut back by 3 bases and J by 2 bases. CDR3 size: 17 residues. CDR3 in DNA: TGTGCCAGCAGTGATGGGGGACAGACATCTTACACAGATACGCAGTATTTT. It codes for CASSDGGQTSYTDTQYF.

The J gene is TRBJ1-5, the V gene TRBV29-1, with TRBD1 matching 9 bases. V shed 6 bases, J shed 9 bases, and the junction held 6 bases outside the gene matches. Germline CDR1 SQVTM, CDR2 ANQGSEA. The CDR3 extends over 12 amino acids. Written as DNA, the CDR3 is TGCAGCGTACAGGGGGCATCGGGGCCCCAGCATTTT. It encodes CSVQGASGPQHF.

This chain links TRBV7-2 with TRBJ1-1; D is unclear. The V end was cut by 4 bases, the J end by 4 bases, with 7 bases between. The V gene's germline CDR1 is SGHTA and CDR2 FQGNSA. This CDR3 is 12 amino acids long. CDR3: CASSSVLTEAFF. CDR3 sequence (DNA): TGTGCCAGCAGCTCCGTACTCACTGAAGCTTTCTTT.

This clonotype was seen repeatedly, ten times or more. The chain employs TRBV14 and TRBJ1-4; D is ambiguous. Germline CDR1 and CDR2: SGHDN and FVKESK. This CDR3 spans 19 amino acids. Trimming took off 0 bases at V and 0 bases at J, with 17 bases between the two ends. CDR3 in amino acids: CASSQDNRGLVPTNEKLFF. CDR3 in DNA: TGTGCCAGCAGCCAAGATAATCGAGGATTGGTCCCAACTAATGAAAAACTGTTTTTT. The full variable domain, completed using reference TRBV14 and TRBJ1-4, is EAGVTQFPSHSVIEKGQTVTLRCDPISGHDNLYWYRRVMGKEIKFLLHFVKESKQDESGMPNNRFLAERTGGTYSTLKVQPAELEDSGVYFCASSQDNRGLVPTNEKLFFGSGTQLSVL.

This rearrangement joins TRBV7-9 to TRBJ2-5, with D uncertain. This CDR3 is 12 amino acids long. The germline V gene encodes CDR1 SEHNR and CDR2 FQNEAQ (reference sequence). Deletions cut 7 bases from V and 3 bases from J, with 9 bases between. The CDR3 loop reads CASNVGEETQYF. The CDR3 DNA sequence: TGTGCCAGCAATGTAGGAGAAGAGACCCAGTACTTC.

This clonotype was detected many times. This rearrangement joins TRBV28 to TRBJ2-1; TRBD2 agrees at 7 bases. V was pared by 3 bases and J by 6 bases, with 5 bases of the junction left unmatched. The CDR3 has 14 amino acids. Germline V gene data show CDR1 as MDHEN and CDR2 as SYDVKM. The CDR3 loop reads CASSFLADGNEQFF. The CDR3, as DNA: TGTGCCAGCAGTTTCCTAGCGGATGGCAATGAGCAGTTCTTC.

This clonotype was recorded many times. The chain has TRBV7-2 and TRBJ1-1; D is possibly TRBD1 (5 bases). Germline values: CDR1 SGHTA, CDR2 FQGNSA. CDR3 size: 14 residues. V was cut by 2 bases and J by 1 base, with 8 bases left in between. The CDR3 bases are TGTGCCAGCAGCTTAACCAGGGCGAACACTGAAGCTTTCTTT. Its translation: CASSLTRANTEAFF. Supplemented by reference TRBV7-2 and TRBJ1-1, the full variable domain reads GAGVSQSPSNKVTEKGKDVELRCDPISGHTALYWYRQSLGQGLEFLIYFQGNSAPDKSGLPSDRFSAERTGGSVSTLTIQRTQQEDSAVYLCASSLTRANTEAFFGQGTRLTVV.

At least ten counts were recorded for this clonotype. The gene calls are TRBV12-3 or TRBV12-4 and TRBJ1-5, with TRBD1 as a possible D gene (5 bases). This CDR3 contains 16 residues. The V and J ends lost 5 bases and 0 bases respectively, with 14 bases between them. The CDR3 protein is CASSHRTPNSNQPQHF. DNA for the CDR3: TGTGCCAGCAGTCACCGGACACCTAATAGCAATCAGCCCCAGCATTTT.

This chain uses TRBV5-1 with TRBJ2-2; a possible D gene is TRBD1 (6 bases). V shed 7 bases and J shed 2 bases, with 27 bases lying between them. This CDR3 spans 19 amino acids. CDR1 and CDR2 from the germline V gene are SGHRS and YFSETQ. The CDR3 sequence is CASGSFPPGQGLNTGELFF. In DNA, the CDR3 is TGCGCCAGCGGCTCGTTCCCCCCGGGACAAGGATTAAACACCGGGGAGCTGTTTTTT.